Below are 24 T cell receptor beta chains sequenced from a single sample in a study of blood T cell repertoires in COVID-19. TCRdb's copy holds only in-frame clones and misses some; the assay was immunoSEQ multiplex PCR. The table records 150,000 to 200,000 clones, around 83% of them present only once. The sample taken for sequencing was peripheral blood. All receptors derive from a woman in her 40s with acute or convalescent COVID-19.

The chain carries TRBV4-2 and TRBJ1-5; unclear D gene. Trimming removed 0 bases from V and 3 bases from J, with 9 bases in between. CDR1 and CDR2 (germline): LGHNA, YNFKEQ. The length of the CDR3 is 15 residues. The CDR3: CASSQDLLSNQPQHF. CDR3 DNA sequence: TGTGCCAGCAGCCAAGATCTACTTTCCAATCAGCCCCAGCATTTT.

The sample holds one count of this clone. The chain employs TRBV7-2 and TRBJ2-1; D is undetermined. V dropped 1 base and J dropped 4 bases, with 8 bases sitting between them. CDR1 SGHTA and CDR2 FQGNSA come from the germline V gene. The CDR3 contains 14 residues. For the CDR3, the DNA is TGTGCCAGCAGCTTAGGGCGGTTTTACAATGAGCAGTTCTTC. Protein: CASSLGRFYNEQFF.

J is TRBJ1-6 and V is TRBV5-4; 7 nucleotides line up with TRBD1. With V trimmed by 2 bases and J by 7 bases, 6 bases remained unmatched. Germline assignment: CDR1 SGHNT and CDR2 YYREEE (reference sequence). The length of the CDR3 is 15 residues. CDR3 DNA: TGTGCCAGCAGCTTTGGGGACAGCACAAATTCACCCCTCCACTTT. Amino acid sequence: CASSFGDSTNSPLHF.

The genes are TRBV18 and TRBJ2-7; 8 nucleotides line up with TRBD1. The J segment lost 4 bases and the V segment lost 3 bases, leaving 5 bases of the junction unmatched. The CDR3 covers 14 residues. CDR1 KGHSH and CDR2 LQKENI come from the germline V gene. CDR3 DNA sequence: TGTGCCAGCTCACCGGACAGGGCAGGGTACGAGCAGTACTTC. Protein sequence: CASSPDRAGYEQYF.

The rearrangement joins TRBV7-6 to TRBJ1-1, with D maybe TRBD1 (5 bases). The V end lost 3 bases, the J end lost 7 bases, and 6 bases lay between the germline ends. Germline CDR1 reads SGHVS; CDR2 reads FNYEAQ. This CDR3 has 11 residues. The CDR3 DNA reads TGTGCCAGCAGCTTGGGGCGTGAAGCTTTCTTT. Residues: CASSLGREAFF.

This clone showed up just once. This chain joins TRBV5-4 and TRBJ2-6; possibly TRBD2 for D (6 bases). Between the trimmed V and J ends, which lost 3 bases and 0 bases, there was a span of 13 bases. The CDR3 has 17 amino acids. Germline V gene sequence: CDR1 SGHNT, CDR2 YYREEE (reference sequence). The DNA for the CDR3 is TGTGCCAGCAGCTCTCCGGGAGACGTCTCTGGGGCCAACGTCCTGACTTTC. Residues: CASSSPGDVSGANVLTF.

The V and J genes are TRBV3-1 (or the pseudogene TRBV3-2) and TRBJ1-1, with a tentative D call TRBD1 (5 bases). Per the germline V gene, CDR1 is LGHDT and CDR2 is YNNKEL (reference sequence). V was shortened by 4 bases and J by 7 bases, with 13 bases between the two germline ends. The CDR3 sequence is 13 residues long. The CDR3 DNA is TGTGCCAGCAGCCGAGGAAAAAGGGGTGAAGCTTTCTTT. It translates to CASSRGKRGEAFF.

This clone was counted only a few times. The chain recombines TRBV14 with TRBJ2-3; TRBD1 agrees at 10 bases. Germline CDR1 is SGHDN and CDR2 is FVKESK. This CDR3 has 18 amino acids. J was trimmed by 4 bases and V by 0 bases; bases with no gene match: 10. The CDR3 DNA sequence: TGTGCCAGCAGCCAAGATCTTCCGGGACAGGGGTGGGCAGATACGCAGTATTTT. This sequence encodes CASSQDLPGQGWADTQYF.

The chain is built from TRBV29-1 and TRBJ2-5; tentative D call: TRBD1 (6 bases). This CDR3 has 14 amino acids. The ends were cut back, 1 base at V and 2 bases at J, with 11 bases in the middle. The germline V gene encodes CDR1 SQVTM and CDR2 ANQGSEA. CDR3 protein: CSVEGWTVQETQYF. CDR3 coding DNA: TGCAGCGTTGAAGGCTGGACAGTACAAGAGACCCAGTACTTC.

Written as DNA, the CDR3 is TGTGCCAGCAGCCAAAGGACATCCAGCTCCTACGAGCAGTACTTC. This encodes CASSQRTSSSYEQYF. The genes are TRBV5-6 and TRBJ2-7; D is perhaps TRBD1 (5 bases). Germline V lookup: CDR1 SGHDT, CDR2 YYEEEE. The CDR3 extends over 15 amino acids. V was shortened by 4 bases and J by 0 bases, with 14 bases between the two germline ends.

This chain links TRBV9 with TRBJ1-3; 7 nucleotides align to TRBD1. CDR1 SGDLS and CDR2 YYNGEE come from the germline V gene. The CDR3 runs to 15 residues. The V gene end was trimmed by 6 bases and the J gene end by 0 bases; junction bases not matched to a gene: 6. DNA of the CDR3: TGTGCCAGCACCCGGACAGGAGACTCTGGAAACACCATATATTTT. Translating it yields CASTRTGDSGNTIYF.

The V call is TRBV28, the J call TRBJ1-2, with D perhaps TRBD1 (6 bases). The germline CDR1 and CDR2 sequences are MDHEN and SYDVKM. V lost 6 bases, J lost 5 bases, and 16 bases lay in between. The CDR3 covers 14 residues. The CDR3 sequence is CASSSGGQSYGYTF. DNA for the CDR3: TGTGCCAGCAGCTCGGGGGGCCAGTCTTATGGCTACACCTTC.

The chain uses TRBV12-5 and TRBJ2-3, with D unclear. V was trimmed by 1 base and J by 2 bases, leaving 10 bases between them. CDR3 length: 15 amino acids. CDR1 and CDR2 (germline): LGHNT, FRNRAP. The chain's CDR3 is CASGLGWAITDTQYF. CDR3 DNA sequence: TGTGCTAGTGGTTTGGGCTGGGCTATCACAGATACGCAGTATTTT.

The V and J genes are TRBV9 and TRBJ2-7; no definite D call. There are 14 residues in the CDR3. V was trimmed by 1 base and J by 5 bases, leaving 13 bases between them. In germline, CDR1 is SGDLS, CDR2 YYNGEE. In nucleotides, the CDR3 is TGTGCCAGCAGCGTACCCGAAGCTCGGGACGAGCAGTACTTC. Protein product: CASSVPEARDEQYF.

This chain links TRBV15 with TRBJ2-1, with 10 bases matching TRBD2. Germline lookup yields CDR1 LNHNV and CDR2 YYDKDF (reference sequence). J gave up 3 bases and V 1 base, and 6 bases lay outside the gene matches. This CDR3 is built from 17 residues. DNA of the CDR3: TGTGCCACCAGCAGAGGCCATCTAGCGGGAGACTACAATGAGCAGTTCTTC. It is translated as CATSRGHLAGDYNEQFF. The whole variable domain, filled in from reference TRBV15 and TRBJ2-1, reads DAMVIQNPRYQVTQFGKPVTLSCSQTLNHNVMYWYQQKSSQAPKLLFHYYDKDFNNEADTPDNFQSRRPNTSFCFLDIRSPGLGDTAMYLCATSRGHLAGDYNEQFFGPGTRLTVL.

This sequence joins TRBV5-4 and TRBJ1-1, with D possibly TRBD1 on 6 matching bases. Trimming stripped 1 base from V and 4 bases from J, with 11 bases between. The CDR3 covers 14 residues. Germline lookup yields CDR1 SGHNT and CDR2 YYREEE (reference sequence). The CDR3 loop is CASSLWQGSTEAFF. The CDR3 bases are TGTGCCAGCAGCTTGTGGCAGGGGTCCACTGAAGCTTTCTTT.

The V and J genes are TRBV10-3 and TRBJ2-7; D gene uncertain. The germline V gene encodes CDR1 ENHRY and CDR2 SYGVKD. Between the trimmed V and J ends, which lost 6 bases and 8 bases, there was a span of 17 bases. The CDR3 has 13 residues. The CDR3 coding sequence is TGTGCCATCAGCGGTACCGGAGCTCGAAAGCAGTACTTC. Translation gives CAISGTGARKQYF.

The rearrangement links TRBV28 to TRBJ1-4; no clear D gene. V dropped 8 bases and J dropped 0 bases, with 7 bases sitting between them. CDR3 length: 13 amino acids. Germline V gene data show CDR1 as MDHEN and CDR2 as SYDVKM. CDR3 sequence reads: CASGPTTNEKLFF. CDR3 DNA sequence: TGTGCCAGCGGCCCGACAACTAATGAAAAACTGTTTTTT.

V usage is TRBV25-1 and J usage is TRBJ1-1; TRBD1 matches 7 bases. V lost 3 bases and J lost 3; bases outside the gene matches: 4. The CDR3 contains 14 residues. CDR1 is MGHDK and CDR2 is SYGVNS in the germline V gene. The CDR3 is CASSDRQGYTEAFF. As DNA, the CDR3 is TGTGCCAGCAGTGACCGACAGGGATACACTGAAGCTTTCTTT.

The V gene is TRBV3-1 (or the pseudogene TRBV3-2), the J gene TRBJ1-3; possibly TRBD1 for D (6 bases). The germline V and J ends were trimmed by 4 bases and 2 bases, with 12 bases remaining between them. The CDR3 extends over 15 amino acids. Germline V gene sequence: CDR1 LGHDT, CDR2 YNNKEL (reference sequence). CDR3: CASSPLTGTGNTIYF. Written as DNA, the CDR3 is TGTGCCAGCAGCCCCTTGACAGGAACTGGAAACACCATATATTTT.

This sequence joins TRBV19 and TRBJ2-1, with 8 bases lining up with TRBD1. The CDR3 totals 13 residues. J lost 5 bases, V lost 5 bases, and 2 bases had no gene match. In germline, CDR1 is LNHDA, CDR2 SQIVND (reference sequence). CDR3 amino acids: CASSGTGHNEQFF. The CDR3 coding sequence is TGTGCCAGTAGTGGGACAGGACACAATGAGCAGTTCTTC.

Remarks on this clone: Germline and junction disagree at one end, which may indicate a read error. This chain links TRBV6-5 with TRBJ2-1, with TRBD1 as a possible D gene (6 bases). Germline V gene data show CDR1 as MNHEY and CDR2 as SVGAGI. This CDR3 has 15 residues. The DNA for the CDR3 is TGTGCCAGTAGTTACGAGGGACACTCCTACAATGAGCAGTTCTTC. Amino acids: CASSYEGHSYNEQFF.

The V call is TRBV19, the J call TRBJ1-5; D call uncertain. CDR1 is LNHDA and CDR2 is SQIVND in the germline V gene (reference sequence). The germline V and J ends were trimmed by 1 base and 3 bases, with 4 bases remaining between them. This CDR3 is built from 13 residues. The DNA for the CDR3 is TGTGCCAGTAGTATAGGGCACAATCAGCCCCAGCATTTT. Encoded protein: CASSIGHNQPQHF.

This chain uses TRBV29-1 with TRBJ2-7; D possibly corresponds to TRBD2 (6 bases). Germline assignment: CDR1 SQVTM and CDR2 ANQGSEA. CDR3 length: 15 amino acids. Trimming took 3 bases from V and 6 from J, leaving 21 bases between them. CDR3 bases: TGCAGCGTTGAGCGGGGCTCTGGGGGGACTGGCGAGCAGTACTTC. Encoded protein: CSVERGSGGTGEQYF.